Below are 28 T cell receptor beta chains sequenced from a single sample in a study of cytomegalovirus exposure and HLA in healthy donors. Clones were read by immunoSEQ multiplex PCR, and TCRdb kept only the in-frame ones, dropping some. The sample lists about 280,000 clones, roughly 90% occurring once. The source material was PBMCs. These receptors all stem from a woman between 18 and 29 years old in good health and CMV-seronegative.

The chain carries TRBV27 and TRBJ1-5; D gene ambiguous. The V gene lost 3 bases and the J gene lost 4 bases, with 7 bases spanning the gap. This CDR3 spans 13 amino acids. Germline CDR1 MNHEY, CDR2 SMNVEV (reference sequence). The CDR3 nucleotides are TGTGCCAGCAGTTTGACGGAGAATCAGCCCCAGCATTTT. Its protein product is CASSLTENQPQHF.

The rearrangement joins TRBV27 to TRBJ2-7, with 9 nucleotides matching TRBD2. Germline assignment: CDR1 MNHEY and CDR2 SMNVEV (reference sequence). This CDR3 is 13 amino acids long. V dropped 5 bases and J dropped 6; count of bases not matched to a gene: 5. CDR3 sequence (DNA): TGTGCCAGCAGTCCTTTTAGCGGGAGCGAGCAGTACTTC. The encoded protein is CASSPFSGSEQYF.

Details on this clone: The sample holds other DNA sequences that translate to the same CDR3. CDR3 sequence (DNA): TGCGCCAGCAGCCGGACAGGGGAAGGGGAGCTGTTTTTT. This translates into CASSRTGEGELFF. V gene TRBV5-1 combines with J gene TRBJ2-2; 9 bases match TRBD1. V dropped 4 bases and J dropped 8; count of bases not matched to a gene: 3. CDR1 is SGHRS and CDR2 is YFSETQ in the germline V gene. The CDR3 spans 13 residues.

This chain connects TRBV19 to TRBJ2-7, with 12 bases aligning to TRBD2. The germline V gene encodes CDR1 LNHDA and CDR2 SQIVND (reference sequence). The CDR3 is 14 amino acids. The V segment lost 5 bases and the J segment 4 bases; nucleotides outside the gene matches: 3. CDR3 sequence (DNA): TGTGCCAGTAGTCGACTAGCGGGAGTATACGAGCAGTACTTC. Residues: CASSRLAGVYEQYF.

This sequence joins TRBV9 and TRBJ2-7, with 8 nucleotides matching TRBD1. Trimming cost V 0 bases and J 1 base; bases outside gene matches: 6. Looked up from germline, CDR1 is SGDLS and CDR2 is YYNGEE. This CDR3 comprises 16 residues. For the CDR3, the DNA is TGTGCCAGCAGCGTAGGGTTAACAGGGGGTTCCTACGAGCAGTACTTC. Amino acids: CASSVGLTGGSYEQYF.

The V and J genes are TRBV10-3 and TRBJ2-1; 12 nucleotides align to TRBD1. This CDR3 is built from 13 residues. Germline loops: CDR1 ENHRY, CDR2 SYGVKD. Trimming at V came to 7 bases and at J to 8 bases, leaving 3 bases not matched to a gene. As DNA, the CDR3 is TGTGCCATCAATCGGGACAGGGGGCATGAGCAGTTCTTC. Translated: CAINRDRGHEQFF.

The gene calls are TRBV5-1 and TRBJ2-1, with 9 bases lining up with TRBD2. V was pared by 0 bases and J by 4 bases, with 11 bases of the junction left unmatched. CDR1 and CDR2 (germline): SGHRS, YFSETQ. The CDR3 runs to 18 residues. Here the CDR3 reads CASSLEGAGGTFYNEQFF. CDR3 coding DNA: TGCGCCAGCAGCTTGGAGGGAGCGGGAGGCACATTTTACAATGAGCAGTTCTTC.

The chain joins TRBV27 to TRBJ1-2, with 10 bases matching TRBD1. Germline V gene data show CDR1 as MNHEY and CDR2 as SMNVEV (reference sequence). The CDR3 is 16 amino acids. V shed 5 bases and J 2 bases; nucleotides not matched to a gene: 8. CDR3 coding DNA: TGTGCCAGCAGTCCACCCGGGACAGGGGCCAACTATGGCTACACCTTC. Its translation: CASSPPGTGANYGYTF.

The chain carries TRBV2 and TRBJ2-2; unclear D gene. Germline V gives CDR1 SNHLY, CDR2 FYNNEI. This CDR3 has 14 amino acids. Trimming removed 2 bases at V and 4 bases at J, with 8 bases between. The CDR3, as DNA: TGTGCCAGCAGTGAATTCCGAGGCACCGGGGAGCTGTTTTTT. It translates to CASSEFRGTGELFF.

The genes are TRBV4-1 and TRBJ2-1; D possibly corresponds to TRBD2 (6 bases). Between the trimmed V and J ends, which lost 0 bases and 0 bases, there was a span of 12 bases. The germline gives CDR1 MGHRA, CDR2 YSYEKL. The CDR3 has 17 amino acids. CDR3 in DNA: TGCGCCAGCAGCCAAGATGGAGGGGACCCCTCCTACAATGAGCAGTTCTTC. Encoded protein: CASSQDGGDPSYNEQFF.

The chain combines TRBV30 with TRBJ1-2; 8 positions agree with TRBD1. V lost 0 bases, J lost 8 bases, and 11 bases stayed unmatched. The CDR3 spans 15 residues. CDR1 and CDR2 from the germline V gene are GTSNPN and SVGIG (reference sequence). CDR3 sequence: CAWSVVSGGAGGYTF. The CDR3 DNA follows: TGTGCCTGGAGTGTAGTTTCAGGGGGCGCAGGCGGCTACACCTTC.

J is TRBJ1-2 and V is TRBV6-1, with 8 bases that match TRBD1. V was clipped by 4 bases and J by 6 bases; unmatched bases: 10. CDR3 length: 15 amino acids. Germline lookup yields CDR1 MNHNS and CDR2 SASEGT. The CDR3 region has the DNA TGTGCCAGCAGTGTAGGACAGGGAGTGAGGGATGGCTACACCTTC. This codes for CASSVGQGVRDGYTF.

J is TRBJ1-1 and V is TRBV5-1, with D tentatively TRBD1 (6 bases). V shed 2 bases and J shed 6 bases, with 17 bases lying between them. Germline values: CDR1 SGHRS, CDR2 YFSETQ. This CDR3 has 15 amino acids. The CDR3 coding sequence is TGCGCCAGCAGCTTCGCAAACAGGGTCTCACCTGAAGCTTTCTTT. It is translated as CASSFANRVSPEAFF.

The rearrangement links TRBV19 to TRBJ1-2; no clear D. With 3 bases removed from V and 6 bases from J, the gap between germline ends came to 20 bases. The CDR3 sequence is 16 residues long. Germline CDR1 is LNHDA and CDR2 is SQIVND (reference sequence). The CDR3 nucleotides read TGTGCCAGTAGTATTTGGGATCTTTCGGGAACCAATGGCTACACCTTC. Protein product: CASSIWDLSGTNGYTF.

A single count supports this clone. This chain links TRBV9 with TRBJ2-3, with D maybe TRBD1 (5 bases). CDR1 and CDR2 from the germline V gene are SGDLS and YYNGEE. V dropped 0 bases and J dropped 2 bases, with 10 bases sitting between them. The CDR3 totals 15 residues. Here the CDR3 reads CASSVVGDPTDTQYF. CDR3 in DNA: TGTGCCAGCAGCGTAGTAGGGGATCCCACAGATACGCAGTATTTT.

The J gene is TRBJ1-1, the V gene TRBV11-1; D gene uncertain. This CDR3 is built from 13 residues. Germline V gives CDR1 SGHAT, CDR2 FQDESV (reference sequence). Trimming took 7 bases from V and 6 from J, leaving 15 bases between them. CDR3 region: CASNLGRGSEAFF. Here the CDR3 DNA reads TGTGCCAGCAACCTTGGACGGGGATCTGAAGCTTTCTTT.

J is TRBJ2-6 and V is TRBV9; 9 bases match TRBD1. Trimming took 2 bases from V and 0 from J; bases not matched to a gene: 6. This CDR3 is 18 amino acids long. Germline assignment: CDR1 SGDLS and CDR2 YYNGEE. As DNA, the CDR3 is TGTGCCAGCAGCGTCCCGGGACAGGGAACCTCTGGGGCCAACGTCCTGACTTTC. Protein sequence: CASSVPGQGTSGANVLTF.

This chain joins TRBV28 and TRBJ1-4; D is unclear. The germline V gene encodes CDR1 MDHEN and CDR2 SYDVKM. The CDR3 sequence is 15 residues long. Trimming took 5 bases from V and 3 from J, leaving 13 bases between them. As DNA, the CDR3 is TGTGCCAGCAGTCCCCGACAACCATCTAATGAAAAACTGTTTTTT. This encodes CASSPRQPSNEKLFF.

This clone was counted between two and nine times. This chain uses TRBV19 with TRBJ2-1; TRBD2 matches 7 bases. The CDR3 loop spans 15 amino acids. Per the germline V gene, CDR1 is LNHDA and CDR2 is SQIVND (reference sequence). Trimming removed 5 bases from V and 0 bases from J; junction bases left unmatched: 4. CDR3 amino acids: CASSSTSVSYNEQFF. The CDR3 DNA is TGTGCCAGTAGTTCAACTAGCGTCTCCTACAATGAGCAGTTCTTC.

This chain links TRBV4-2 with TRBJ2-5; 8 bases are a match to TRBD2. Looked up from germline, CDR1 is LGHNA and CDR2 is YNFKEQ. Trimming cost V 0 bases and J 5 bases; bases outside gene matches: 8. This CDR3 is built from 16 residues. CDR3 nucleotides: TGTGCCAGCAGCCAAGAGCCAGCGGGAGTTGGGGAGACCCAGTACTTC. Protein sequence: CASSQEPAGVGETQYF.

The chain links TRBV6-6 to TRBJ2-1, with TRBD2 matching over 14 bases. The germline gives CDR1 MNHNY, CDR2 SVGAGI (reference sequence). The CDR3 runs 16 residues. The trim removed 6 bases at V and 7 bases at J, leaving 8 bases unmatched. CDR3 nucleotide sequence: TGTGCCAGCAGCCAGACTAGCGGGAGGGCCGAGAATGAGCAGTTCTTC. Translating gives CASSQTSGRAENEQFF.

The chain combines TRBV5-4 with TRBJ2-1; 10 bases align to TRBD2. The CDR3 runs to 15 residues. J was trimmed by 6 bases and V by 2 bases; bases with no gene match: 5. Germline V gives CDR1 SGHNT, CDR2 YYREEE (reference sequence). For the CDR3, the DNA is TGTGCCAGCAGCTTTACTAGCGGGACTTTCAATGAGCAGTTCTTC. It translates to CASSFTSGTFNEQFF.

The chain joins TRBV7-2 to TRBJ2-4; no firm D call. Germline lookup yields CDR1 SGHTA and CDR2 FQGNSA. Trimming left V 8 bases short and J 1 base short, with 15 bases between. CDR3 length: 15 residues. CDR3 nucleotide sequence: TGTGCCAGCTTACCCCTTGTTCGGGCCAAAAACATTCAGTACTTC. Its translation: CASLPLVRAKNIQYF.

The CDR3 sequence is CSVESLARDTQYF. In nucleotides, the CDR3 is TGCAGCGTTGAGTCGTTAGCGCGGGATACGCAGTATTTT. This chain connects TRBV29-1 to TRBJ2-3; a weak D match, TRBD2 (5 bases). There are 13 residues in the CDR3. V was shortened by 3 bases and J by 6 bases, with 13 bases between the two germline ends. Germline V gives CDR1 SQVTM, CDR2 ANQGSEA.

DNA for the CDR3: TGTGCCAGCAGCTTGGCTACAGGGTGGGATTACGAGCAGTACTTC. This gives the protein CASSLATGWDYEQYF. The rearrangement joins TRBV5-6 to TRBJ2-7; TRBD1 is a possible D gene (6 bases). This CDR3 is 15 amino acids long. V was cut by 0 bases and J by 4 bases, with 14 bases left in between. CDR1 is SGHDT, CDR2 YYEEEE, per germline.

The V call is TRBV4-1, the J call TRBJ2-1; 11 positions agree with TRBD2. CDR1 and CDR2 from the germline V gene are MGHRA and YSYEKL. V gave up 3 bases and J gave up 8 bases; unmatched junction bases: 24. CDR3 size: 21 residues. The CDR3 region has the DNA TGCGCCAGCAGCCAGGGTCAGATGATCACCCTCTTAGCGGGAGGGCCAGATGAGCAGTTCTTC. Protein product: CASSQGQMITLLAGGPDEQFF.

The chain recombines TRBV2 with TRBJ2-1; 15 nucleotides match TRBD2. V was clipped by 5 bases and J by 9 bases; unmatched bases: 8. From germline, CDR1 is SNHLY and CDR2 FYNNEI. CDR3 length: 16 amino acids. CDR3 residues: CASSPRTSGRVGEQFF. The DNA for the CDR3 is TGTGCCAGCAGTCCCAGGACTAGCGGGAGGGTTGGTGAGCAGTTCTTC.

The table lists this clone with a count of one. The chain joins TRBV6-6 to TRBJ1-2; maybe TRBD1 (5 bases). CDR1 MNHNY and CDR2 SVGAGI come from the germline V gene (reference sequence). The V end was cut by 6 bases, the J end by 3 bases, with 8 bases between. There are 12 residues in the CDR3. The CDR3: CASRGRDYGYTF. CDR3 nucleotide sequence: TGTGCCAGCAGGGGCAGGGACTATGGCTACACCTTC.